The 17 T cell receptor beta chains presented below share a single source sample, sequenced in a study of cytomegalovirus exposure and HLA in healthy donors. The PCR made use of 60 Vbeta and 13 Jbeta primers. This table comes from immunoSEQ multiplex PCR, and its TCRdb copy is limited to in-frame clones, with some not included. Of fewer than 130,000 clones in the sample, 79% are singletons; the top ten hold 3% to 4%. Sequenced: PBMCs. These receptors originate from a woman between 40 and 55 years old in good health and CMV-seronegative.

This chain connects TRBV7-9 to TRBJ2-3; 9 bases match TRBD2. J gave up 4 bases and V 3 bases, and 5 bases lay outside the gene matches. Looked up from germline, CDR1 is SEHNR and CDR2 is FQNEAQ (reference sequence). This CDR3 is 15 amino acids long. The CDR3 loop is CASSFGSGGSDTQYF. The CDR3 bases are TGTGCCAGCAGCTTTGGTAGCGGGGGTTCAGATACGCAGTATTTT.

The count of this clone is one. This chain links TRBV1 with TRBJ1-5; the table's D gene call, TRBD1, was not cross checked with the DNA. TRBV1 is recorded as a pseudogene. This CDR3 has 18 residues. CDR3: CTSSSAGLPFNRSQPQHF. As DNA, the CDR3 is TGCACCAGCAGCTCGGCAGGTCTTCCATTCAATCGTAGTCAGCCCCAGCATTTT.

The V call is TRBV15, the J call TRBJ2-1; the match to TRBD2 covers 13 bases. The V and J ends lost 0 bases and 9 bases, in that order; junction bases with no gene match: 11. The CDR3 length is 18 residues. Germline V lookup: CDR1 LNHNV, CDR2 YYDKDF (reference sequence). This CDR3 reads CATSRDPQTSGGLSEQFF. The CDR3 DNA is TGTGCCACCAGCAGAGATCCCCAGACTAGCGGGGGGCTTAGTGAGCAGTTCTTC.

The chain joins TRBV5-6 to TRBJ2-7, with 9 bases aligning to TRBD2. The CDR3 contains 15 residues. With V trimmed by 1 base and J by 6 bases, 8 bases remained unmatched. Germline assignment: CDR1 SGHDT and CDR2 YYEEEE. CDR3 amino acids: CASSLRGRAGFEQYF. The CDR3 coding sequence is TGTGCCAGCAGCTTGCGCGGGAGGGCCGGCTTCGAGCAGTACTTC.

J is TRBJ1-1 and V is TRBV5-8, with 8 bases matching TRBD1. Germline V gives CDR1 SGHTS, CDR2 YDEGEE. V lost 4 bases, J lost 4 bases, and 9 bases stayed unmatched. The CDR3 is 15 residues long. This CDR3 is CASSPWGTGSTEAFF. The CDR3 DNA reads TGTGCCAGCAGCCCATGGGGGACAGGAAGCACTGAAGCTTTCTTT.

The CDR3 is CASSQSRPGTPITGELFF. The CDR3 nucleotides are TGTGCCAGCAGCCAATCCAGACCCGGGACACCAATCACCGGGGAGCTGTTTTTT. This sequence joins TRBV28 and TRBJ2-2; a possible D gene is TRBD1 (6 bases). The CDR3 is 18 residues long. Germline CDR1 is MDHEN and CDR2 is SYDVKM. With 6 bases removed from V and 4 bases from J, the gap between germline ends came to 24 bases.

The chain uses TRBV4-1 and TRBJ1-1; unclear D gene. The CDR3 has 13 residues. V was trimmed by 4 bases and J by 7 bases, leaving 13 bases between them. Per germline, CDR1 MGHRA and CDR2 YSYEKL. The CDR3 nucleotides are TGCGCCAGCAGCCCTACGGAGGGCGGTGAAGCTTTCTTT. This translates into CASSPTEGGEAFF.

V usage is TRBV5-4 and J usage is TRBJ2-3, with 10 bases aligning to TRBD2. Germline loops: CDR1 SGHNT, CDR2 YYREEE (reference sequence). The CDR3 is 13 residues long. The ends lost 7 bases at V and 6 bases at J; junction bases unmatched: 5. Written as DNA, the CDR3 is TGTGCCAGCGCAGCGGGGGGGACGGATACGCAGTATTTT. It specifies CASAAGGTDTQYF.

The chain employs TRBV14 and TRBJ2-3; D is unresolved. Trimming removed 4 bases at V and 0 bases at J, with 11 bases between. CDR1 and CDR2 (germline): SGHDN, FVKESK. The CDR3 is 15 residues long. The CDR3 bases are TGTGCCAGCAGCCTCCCTGGTCAGAGCACAGATACGCAGTATTTT. Protein product: CASSLPGQSTDTQYF. Using reference TRBV14 and TRBJ2-3 for the parts outside the CDR3, the full variable domain is EAGVTQFPSHSVIEKGQTVTLRCDPISGHDNLYWYRRVMGKEIKFLLHFVKESKQDESGMPNNRFLAERTGGTYSTLKVQPAELEDSGVYFCASSLPGQSTDTQYFGPGTRLTVL.

The chain couples TRBV5-1 to TRBJ2-1, with D perhaps TRBD2 (5 bases). The CDR3 runs to 13 residues. From germline, CDR1 is SGHRS and CDR2 YFSETQ. V was clipped by 4 bases and J by 9 bases, with 14 bases between them. The CDR3 loop is CASSPEGVGEQFF. The CDR3 nucleotides read TGCGCCAGCAGCCCCGAGGGTGTTGGTGAGCAGTTCTTC.

V and J are TRBV7-2 and TRBJ1-6; 7 bases are a match to TRBD1. The CDR3 contains 15 residues. Germline CDR1 is SGHTA and CDR2 is FQGNSA. With 4 bases clipped from V and 8 bases from J, the junction kept 8 bases outside the gene matches. The CDR3 DNA sequence: TGTGCCAGCAGCTCCAGTCAGGGGGGATATTCACCCCTCCACTTT. Translated, it gives CASSSSQGGYSPLHF.

This clone showed up just once. The chain employs TRBV10-3 and TRBJ1-1, with D perhaps matching TRBD1 (6 bases). V was clipped by 3 bases and J by 4 bases, with 21 bases between them. The CDR3 contains 17 residues. Germline lookup yields CDR1 ENHRY and CDR2 SYGVKD. CDR3 region: CAISEVPRPGAGTEAFF. CDR3 DNA: TGTGCCATCAGTGAAGTTCCCAGGCCAGGGGCCGGCACTGAAGCTTTCTTT.

Worth noting for this clone: At one end, the junction sequence differs from germline, possibly due to a read error. Other DNA sequences within the sample encode an identical CDR3. This chain uses TRBV28 with TRBJ1-5; D ambiguous. Germline CDR1 is MDHEN and CDR2 is SYDVKM. The CDR3 has 15 amino acids. The CDR3 DNA reads as TGCGCCAGCAGTTTCGGACTGAGAGGGAGAAAGCCCCAGCATTTT. It yields the protein CASSFGLRGRKPQHF.

This rearrangement joins TRBV2 to TRBJ2-7, with 7 bases fitting TRBD1. With V trimmed by 6 bases and J by 0 bases, 5 bases remained unmatched. Germline-derived CDR1 and CDR2 are SNHLY and FYNNEI. This CDR3 has 14 amino acids. DNA of the CDR3: TGTGCCAGCAGGGGACAGCCTCTCTCCTACGAGCAGTACTTC. Translated, it gives CASRGQPLSYEQYF.

The sample holds one count of this clone. Here the CDR3 DNA reads TGTGCCACCTCTCCTCCAGACACTGAAGCTTTCTTT. Residues: CATSPPDTEAFF. This chain connects TRBV28 to TRBJ1-1; D gene uncertain. CDR3 length equals 12 residues. Germline CDR1 and CDR2: MDHEN and SYDVKM. Trimming took off 10 bases at V and 3 bases at J, with 12 bases between the two ends.

This chain joins TRBV28 and TRBJ2-1; 12 bases fit TRBD2. The V and J ends lost 8 bases and 5 bases, in that order; junction bases with no gene match: 4. The germline V gene encodes CDR1 MDHEN and CDR2 SYDVKM. The CDR3 contains 14 residues. The CDR3 nucleotides read TGTGCCAGCGGAGGACTAGCGGGGAACAATGAGCAGTTCTTC. Amino acid sequence: CASGGLAGNNEQFF.

Written as DNA, the CDR3 is TGCGCCAGCAGCCAATCTGAGAGAAACACCATATATTTT. It encodes CASSQSERNTIYF. This chain links TRBV4-3 with TRBJ1-3; D gene unclear. V was trimmed by 2 bases and J by 5 bases, leaving 7 bases between them. This CDR3 comprises 13 residues. Germline values: CDR1 LGHNA, CDR2 YSLEER.